This T cell receptor beta chain was obtained from a study of blood T cell repertoires in COVID-19. Overall study: T cells, B-cell-depleted T cells, or PBMCs supplied cDNA or gDNA.

In the study's own analysis: Amplified reference gene primers provided the basis for estimating nucleated cell counts. Sequencing was performed with immunoSEQ multiplex PCR; in TCRdb, only in-frame clones are kept and a portion is missing. V and J calls and clone size are given by that table; D and trimming were obtained from the DNA. The sample contains 100,000 to 150,000 clones, roughly 82% of which appear only once. The CDR3 runs 15 residues. J lost 5 bases, V lost 4 bases, and 9 bases had no gene match. The germline gives CDR1 MNHEY, CDR2 SMNVEV (reference sequence). The receptor was derived from a human donor in a cohort sampled during active COVID-19. What was sequenced was peripheral blood. The chain uses TRBV27 and TRBJ2-5, with 8 bases matching TRBD1. CDR3 sequence reads: CASSSKPGGWETQYF. CDR3 nucleotides: TGTGCCAGCAGTTCTAAACCAGGGGGCTGGGAGACCCAGTACTTC.